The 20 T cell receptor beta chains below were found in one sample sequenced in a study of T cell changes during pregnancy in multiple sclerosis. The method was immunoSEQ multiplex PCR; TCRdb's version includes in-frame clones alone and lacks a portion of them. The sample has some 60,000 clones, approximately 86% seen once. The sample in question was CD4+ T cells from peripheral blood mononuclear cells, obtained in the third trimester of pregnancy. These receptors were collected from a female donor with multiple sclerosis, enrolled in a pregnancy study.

CDR3: CASSSREQRLYEQYF. CDR3 in DNA: TGTGCCAGCTCCTCCCGGGAGCAGCGGCTCTACGAGCAGTACTTC. This sequence joins TRBV11-2 and TRBJ2-7; the D gene is possibly TRBD2 (6 bases). The V gene lost 8 bases and the J gene lost 3 bases, with 20 bases spanning the gap. There are 15 residues in the CDR3. Germline V gene lookup returns CDR1 SGHAT and CDR2 FQNNGV.

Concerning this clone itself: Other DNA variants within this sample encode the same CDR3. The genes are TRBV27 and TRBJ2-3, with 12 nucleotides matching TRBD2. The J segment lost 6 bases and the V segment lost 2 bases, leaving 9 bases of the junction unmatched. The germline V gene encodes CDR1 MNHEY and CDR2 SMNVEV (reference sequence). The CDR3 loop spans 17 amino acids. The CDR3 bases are TGTGCCAGCAGTTTACTGACTAGCGGGGGAACGGGGGATACGCAGTATTTT. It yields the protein CASSLLTSGGTGDTQYF.

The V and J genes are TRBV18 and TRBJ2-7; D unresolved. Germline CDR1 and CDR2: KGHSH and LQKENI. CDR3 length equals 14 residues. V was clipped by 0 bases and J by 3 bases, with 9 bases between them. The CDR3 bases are TGTGCCAGCTCACCACCGAGTAGTTTCTACGAGCAGTACTTC. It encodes CASSPPSSFYEQYF.

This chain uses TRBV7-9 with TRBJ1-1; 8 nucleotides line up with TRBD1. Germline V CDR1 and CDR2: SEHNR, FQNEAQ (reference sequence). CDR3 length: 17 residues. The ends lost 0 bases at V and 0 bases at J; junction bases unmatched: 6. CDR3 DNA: TGTGCCAGCAGCTTAGCGTACAGGGGGGTTATGAACACTGAAGCTTTCTTT. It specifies CASSLAYRGVMNTEAFF.

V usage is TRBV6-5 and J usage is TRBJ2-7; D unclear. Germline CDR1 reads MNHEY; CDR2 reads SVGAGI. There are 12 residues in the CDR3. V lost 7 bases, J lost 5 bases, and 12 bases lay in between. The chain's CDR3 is CASTHNSHEQYF. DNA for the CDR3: TGTGCCAGCACTCATAACAGCCACGAGCAGTACTTC.

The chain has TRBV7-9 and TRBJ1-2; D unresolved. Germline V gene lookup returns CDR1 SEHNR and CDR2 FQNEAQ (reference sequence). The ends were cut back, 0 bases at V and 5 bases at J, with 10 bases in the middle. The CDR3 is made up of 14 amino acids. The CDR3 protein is CASSLAVAVYGYTF. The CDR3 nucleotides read TGTGCCAGCAGCTTAGCGGTAGCGGTTTATGGCTACACCTTC.

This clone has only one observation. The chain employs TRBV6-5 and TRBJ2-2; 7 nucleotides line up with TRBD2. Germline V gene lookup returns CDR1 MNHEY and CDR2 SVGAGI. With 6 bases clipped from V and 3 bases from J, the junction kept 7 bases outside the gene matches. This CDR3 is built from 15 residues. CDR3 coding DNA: TGTGCCAGCAGACGCATAGCGGGTGACACCGGGGAGCTGTTTTTT. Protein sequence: CASRRIAGDTGELFF.

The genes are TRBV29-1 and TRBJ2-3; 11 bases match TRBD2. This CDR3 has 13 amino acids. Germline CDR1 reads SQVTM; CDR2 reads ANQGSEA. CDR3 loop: CTSVAGGSDTQYF. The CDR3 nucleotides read TGCACCTCGGTAGCGGGAGGGTCAGATACGCAGTATTTT.

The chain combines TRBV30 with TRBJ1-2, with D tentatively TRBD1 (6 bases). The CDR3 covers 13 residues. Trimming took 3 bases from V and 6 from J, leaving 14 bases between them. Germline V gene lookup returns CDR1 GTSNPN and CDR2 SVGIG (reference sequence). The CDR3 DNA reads TGTGCCTGGAGACAGGGTGGGACAAATGGCTACACCTTC. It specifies CAWRQGGTNGYTF.

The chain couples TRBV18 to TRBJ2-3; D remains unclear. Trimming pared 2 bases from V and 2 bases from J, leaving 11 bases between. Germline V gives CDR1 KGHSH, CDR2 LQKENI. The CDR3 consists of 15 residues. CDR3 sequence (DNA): TGTGCCAGCTCACCAGGCTACAGACACACAGATACGCAGTATTTT. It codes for CASSPGYRHTDTQYF.

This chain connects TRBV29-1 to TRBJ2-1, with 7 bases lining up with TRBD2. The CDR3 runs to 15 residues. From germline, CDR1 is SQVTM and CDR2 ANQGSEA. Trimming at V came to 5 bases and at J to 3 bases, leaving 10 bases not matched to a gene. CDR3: CSVNFQPSGYNEQFF. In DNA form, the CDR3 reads TGCAGCGTTAATTTTCAGCCTAGCGGCTACAATGAGCAGTTCTTC.

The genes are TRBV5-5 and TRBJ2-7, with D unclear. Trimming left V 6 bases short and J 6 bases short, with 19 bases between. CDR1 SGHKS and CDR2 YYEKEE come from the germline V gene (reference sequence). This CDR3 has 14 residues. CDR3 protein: CASILQPRLGEQYF. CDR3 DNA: TGTGCCAGCATCCTTCAACCCCGACTCGGCGAGCAGTACTTC. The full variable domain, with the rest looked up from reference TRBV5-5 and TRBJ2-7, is DAGVTQSPTHLIKTRGQQVTLRCSPISGHKSVSWYQQVLGQGPQFIFQYYEKEERGRGNFPDRFSARQFPNYSSELNVNALLLGDSALYLCASILQPRLGEQYFGPGTRLTVT.

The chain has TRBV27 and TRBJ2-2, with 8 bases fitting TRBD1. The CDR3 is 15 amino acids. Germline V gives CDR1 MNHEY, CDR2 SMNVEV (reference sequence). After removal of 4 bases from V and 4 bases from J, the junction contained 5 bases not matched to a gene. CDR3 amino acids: CASSSGGAGTGELFF. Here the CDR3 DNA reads TGTGCCAGCAGTTCAGGGGGCGCTGGCACCGGGGAGCTGTTTTTT.

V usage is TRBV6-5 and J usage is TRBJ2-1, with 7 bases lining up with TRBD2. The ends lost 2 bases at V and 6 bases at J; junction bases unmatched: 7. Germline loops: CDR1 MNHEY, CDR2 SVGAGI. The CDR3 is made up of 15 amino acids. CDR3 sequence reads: CASSYEVAGRNEQFF. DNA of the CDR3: TGTGCCAGCAGTTACGAGGTAGCGGGTCGCAATGAGCAGTTCTTC.

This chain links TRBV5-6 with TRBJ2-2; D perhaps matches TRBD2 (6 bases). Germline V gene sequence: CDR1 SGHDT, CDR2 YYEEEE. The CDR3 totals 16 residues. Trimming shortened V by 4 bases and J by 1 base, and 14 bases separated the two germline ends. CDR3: CASSAPSALNTGELFF. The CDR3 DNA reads TGTGCCAGCAGCGCACCTAGCGCCTTGAACACCGGGGAGCTGTTTTTT.

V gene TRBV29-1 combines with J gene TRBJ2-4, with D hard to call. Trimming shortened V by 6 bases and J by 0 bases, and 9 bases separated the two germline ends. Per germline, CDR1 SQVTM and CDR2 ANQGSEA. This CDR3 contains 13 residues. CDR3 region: CSVEPLAKNIQYF. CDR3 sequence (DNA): TGCAGCGTCGAACCCCTAGCCAAAAACATTCAGTACTTC.

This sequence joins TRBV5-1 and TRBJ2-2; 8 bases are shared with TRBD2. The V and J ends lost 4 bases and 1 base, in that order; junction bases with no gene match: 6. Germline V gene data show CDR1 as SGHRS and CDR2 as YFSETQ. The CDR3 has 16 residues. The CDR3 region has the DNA TGCGCCAGCAGCCCCTTAACTAGCGGGAACACCGGGGAGCTGTTTTTT. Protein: CASSPLTSGNTGELFF.

The CDR3 DNA is TGTGCCAGCAGCTGGCCCGAGACAGGGGACATAATTAATCAGCCCCAGCATTTT. It specifies CASSWPETGDIINQPQHF. The chain recombines TRBV5-6 with TRBJ1-5; 8 bases match TRBD1. The CDR3 is 18 residues long. V was pared by 3 bases and J by 4 bases, with 15 bases of the junction left unmatched. The germline gives CDR1 SGHDT, CDR2 YYEEEE.

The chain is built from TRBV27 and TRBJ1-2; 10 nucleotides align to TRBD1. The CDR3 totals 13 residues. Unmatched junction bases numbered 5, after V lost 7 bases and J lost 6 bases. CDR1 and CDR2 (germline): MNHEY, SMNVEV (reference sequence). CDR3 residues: CASTDGQGDGYTF. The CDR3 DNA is TGTGCCAGCACTGACGGACAGGGGGATGGCTACACCTTC.

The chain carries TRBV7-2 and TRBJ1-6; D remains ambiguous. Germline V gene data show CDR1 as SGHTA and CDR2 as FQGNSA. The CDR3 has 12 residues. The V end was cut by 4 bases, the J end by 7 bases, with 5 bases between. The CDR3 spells CASSSRNSPLHF. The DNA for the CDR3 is TGTGCCAGCAGCTCCAGGAATTCACCCCTCCACTTT.